This T cell receptor beta chain was recorded in a study of T cells in Graves' hyperthyroidism and ophthalmopathy. Amplified TCR beta CDR3 regions derived from RNA transcripts. TCR CDR3 underwent first-round RT-PCR with the HTBI primer set. TCRdb re-called the multiplex PCR reads with MiXCR, one entry per CDR3 protein. The sample has 450,000 to 600,000 distinct CDR3 sequences, just under 20% seen once. CDR1 KGHSH and CDR2 LQKENI come from the germline V gene. The CDR3 totals 16 residues. Trimming cost V 4 bases and J 0 bases; bases outside gene matches: 6. At least ten counts were recorded for this clonotype.

This TCR was sampled from a man aged 40-49 years with Graves' ophthalmopathy. The sequenced sample consisted of blood. The V gene is TRBV18, the J gene TRBJ2-5; 9 positions match TRBD1. CDR3 residues: CASSRWTGDNQETQYF. For the CDR3, the DNA is TGTGCCAGCTCACGATGGACAGGGGACAACCAAGAGACCCAGTACTTC.